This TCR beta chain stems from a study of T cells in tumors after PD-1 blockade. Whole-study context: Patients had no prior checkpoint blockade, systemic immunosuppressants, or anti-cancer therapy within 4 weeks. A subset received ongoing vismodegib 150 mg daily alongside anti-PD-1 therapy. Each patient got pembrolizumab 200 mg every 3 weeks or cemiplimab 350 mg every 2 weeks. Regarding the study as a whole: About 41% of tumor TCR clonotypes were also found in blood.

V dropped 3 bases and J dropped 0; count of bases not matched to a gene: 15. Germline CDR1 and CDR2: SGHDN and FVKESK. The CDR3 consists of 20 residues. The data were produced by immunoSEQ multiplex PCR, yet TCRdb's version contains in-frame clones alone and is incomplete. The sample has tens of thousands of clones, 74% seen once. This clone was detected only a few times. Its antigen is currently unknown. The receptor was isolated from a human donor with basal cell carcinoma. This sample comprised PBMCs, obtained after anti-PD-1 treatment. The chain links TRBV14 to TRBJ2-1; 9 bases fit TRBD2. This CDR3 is CASSQGWLLAGPSSYNEQFF. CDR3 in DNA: TGTGCCAGCAGCCAGGGGTGGTTACTAGCGGGCCCGAGCTCCTACAATGAGCAGTTCTTC.